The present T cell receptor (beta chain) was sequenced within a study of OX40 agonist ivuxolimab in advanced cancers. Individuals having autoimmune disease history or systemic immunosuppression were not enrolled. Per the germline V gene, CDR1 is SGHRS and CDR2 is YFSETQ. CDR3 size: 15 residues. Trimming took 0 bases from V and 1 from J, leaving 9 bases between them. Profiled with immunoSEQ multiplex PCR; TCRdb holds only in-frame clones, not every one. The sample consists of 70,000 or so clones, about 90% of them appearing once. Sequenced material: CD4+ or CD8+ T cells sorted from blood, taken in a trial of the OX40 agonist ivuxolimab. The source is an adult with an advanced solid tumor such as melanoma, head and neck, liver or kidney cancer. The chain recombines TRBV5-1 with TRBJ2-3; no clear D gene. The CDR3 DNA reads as TGCGCCAGCAGCTTGGGACGAGCAGGCACAGATACGCAGTATTTT. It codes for CASSLGRAGTDTQYF.